This TCR beta chain was recorded in a study of T-cell memory formation after mild COVID-19. Points from the study as a whole: Shrinking CD4+ clones were chiefly CM and EM; CD8+ ones were chiefly EMRA. Prior to infection, memory already included some responding clones, suggesting cross-reactive memory joined.

Germline CDR1 MGHRA, CDR2 YSYEKL. The CDR3 loop spans 16 amino acids. The ends were cut back, 4 bases at V and 0 bases at J, with 12 bases in the middle. 5'RACE with constant-segment primers yielded barcoded, UMI-tagged TCR alpha and TCR beta cDNA libraries. MiXCR, run by TCRdb on the 5' RACE reads, gives a single entry per CDR3 protein. The sample shows about 40,000 distinct CDR3 sequences, about an eighth of them seen only once. This clonotype has a count of ten or more. Its target is unknown. This clonotype originated in a man between 18 and 35 years old who had mild COVID-19 (a few samples of this study predate the infection). Cell type and time point are not known. The specimen sequenced was PBMCs or a T cell subset sorted from them (not recorded which). This sequence joins TRBV4-1 and TRBJ1-4; D is unclear. CDR3: CASSRNRASTNEKLFF. The CDR3 DNA is TGCGCCAGCAGCCGAAACCGGGCCTCAACTAATGAAAAACTGTTTTTT.